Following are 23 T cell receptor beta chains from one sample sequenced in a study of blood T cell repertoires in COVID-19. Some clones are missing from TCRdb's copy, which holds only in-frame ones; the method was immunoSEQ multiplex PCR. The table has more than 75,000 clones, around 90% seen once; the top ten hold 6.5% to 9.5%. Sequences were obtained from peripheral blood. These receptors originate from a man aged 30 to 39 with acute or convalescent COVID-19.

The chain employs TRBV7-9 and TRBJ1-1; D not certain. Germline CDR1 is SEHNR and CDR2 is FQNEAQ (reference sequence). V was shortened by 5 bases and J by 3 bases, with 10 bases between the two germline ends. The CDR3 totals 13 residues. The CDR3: CASSPHEDTEAFF. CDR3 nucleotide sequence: TGTGCCAGCAGCCCGCACGAGGACACTGAAGCTTTCTTT.

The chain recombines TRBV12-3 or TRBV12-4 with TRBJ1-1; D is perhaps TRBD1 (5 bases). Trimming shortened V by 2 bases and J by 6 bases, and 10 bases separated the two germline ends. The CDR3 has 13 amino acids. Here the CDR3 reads CASSLWGDAEAFF. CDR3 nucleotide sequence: TGTGCCAGCAGTTTATGGGGGGACGCTGAAGCTTTCTTT.

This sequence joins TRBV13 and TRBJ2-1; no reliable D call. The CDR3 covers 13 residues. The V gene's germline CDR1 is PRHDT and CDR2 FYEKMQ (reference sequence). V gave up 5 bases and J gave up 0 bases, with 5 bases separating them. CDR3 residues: CASSPNSYNEQFF. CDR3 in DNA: TGTGCCAGCAGCCCCAACTCCTACAATGAGCAGTTCTTC.

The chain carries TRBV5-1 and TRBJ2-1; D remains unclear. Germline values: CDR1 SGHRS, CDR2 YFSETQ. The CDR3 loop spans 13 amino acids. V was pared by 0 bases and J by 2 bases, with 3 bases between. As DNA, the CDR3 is TGCGCCAGCAGCTTGGTCACCTACAATGAGCAGTTCTTC. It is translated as CASSLVTYNEQFF.

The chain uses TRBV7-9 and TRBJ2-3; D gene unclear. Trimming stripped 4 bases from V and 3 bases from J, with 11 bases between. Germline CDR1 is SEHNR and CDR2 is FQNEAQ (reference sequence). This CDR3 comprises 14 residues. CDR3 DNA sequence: TGTGCCAGCAGCTACAACCTTTATACAGATACGCAGTATTTT. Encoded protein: CASSYNLYTDTQYF.

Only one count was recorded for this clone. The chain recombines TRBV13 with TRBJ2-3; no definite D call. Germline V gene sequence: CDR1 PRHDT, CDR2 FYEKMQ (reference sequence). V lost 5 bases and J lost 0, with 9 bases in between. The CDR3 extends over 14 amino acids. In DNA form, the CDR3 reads TGTGCCAGCAGCCCCTCCTTAAGCACAGATACGCAGTATTTT. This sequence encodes CASSPSLSTDTQYF.

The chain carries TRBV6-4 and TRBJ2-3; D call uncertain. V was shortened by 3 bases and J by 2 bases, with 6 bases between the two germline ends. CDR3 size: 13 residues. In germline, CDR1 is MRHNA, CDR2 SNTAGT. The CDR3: CASSEADTDTQYF. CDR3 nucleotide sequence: TGTGCCAGCAGTGAAGCCGACACAGATACGCAGTATTTT.

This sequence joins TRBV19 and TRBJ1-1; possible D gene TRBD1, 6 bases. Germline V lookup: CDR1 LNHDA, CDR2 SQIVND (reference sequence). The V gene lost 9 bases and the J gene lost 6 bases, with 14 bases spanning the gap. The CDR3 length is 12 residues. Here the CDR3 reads CASVAGVAEAFF. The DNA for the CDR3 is TGTGCCAGCGTGGCAGGGGTCGCTGAAGCTTTCTTT.

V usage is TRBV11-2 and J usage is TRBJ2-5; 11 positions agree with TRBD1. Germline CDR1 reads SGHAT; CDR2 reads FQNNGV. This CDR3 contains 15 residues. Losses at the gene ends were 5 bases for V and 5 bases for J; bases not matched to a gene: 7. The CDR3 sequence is CASSLGQGDIETQYF. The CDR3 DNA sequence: TGTGCCAGCAGCCTGGGACAGGGGGATATCGAGACCCAGTACTTC.

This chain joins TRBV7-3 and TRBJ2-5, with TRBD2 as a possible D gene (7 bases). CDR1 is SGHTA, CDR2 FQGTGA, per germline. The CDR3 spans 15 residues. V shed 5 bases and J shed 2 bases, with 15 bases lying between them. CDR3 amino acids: CASSHQGGGQETQYF. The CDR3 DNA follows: TGTGCCAGCAGCCACCAGGGAGGGGGTCAAGAGACCCAGTACTTC.

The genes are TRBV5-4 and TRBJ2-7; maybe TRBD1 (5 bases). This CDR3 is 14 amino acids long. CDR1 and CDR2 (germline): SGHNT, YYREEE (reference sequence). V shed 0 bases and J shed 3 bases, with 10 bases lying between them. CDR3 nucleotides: TGTGCCAGCAGCTTGGGTGGGGCTTTCTACGAGCAGTACTTC. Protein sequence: CASSLGGAFYEQYF.

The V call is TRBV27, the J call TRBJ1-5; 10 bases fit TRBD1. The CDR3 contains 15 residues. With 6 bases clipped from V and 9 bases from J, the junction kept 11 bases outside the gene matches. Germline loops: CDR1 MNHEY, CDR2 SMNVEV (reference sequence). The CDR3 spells CASRGTGARLMPQHF. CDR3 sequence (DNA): TGTGCCAGCAGGGGGACAGGGGCCCGCTTAATGCCCCAGCATTTT.

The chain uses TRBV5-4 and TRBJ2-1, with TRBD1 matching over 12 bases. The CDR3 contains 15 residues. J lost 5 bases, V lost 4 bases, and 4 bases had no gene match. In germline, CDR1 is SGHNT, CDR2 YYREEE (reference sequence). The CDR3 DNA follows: TGTGCCAGCAGCCCGGGACAGGGGGCGAACAATGAGCAGTTCTTC. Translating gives CASSPGQGANNEQFF.

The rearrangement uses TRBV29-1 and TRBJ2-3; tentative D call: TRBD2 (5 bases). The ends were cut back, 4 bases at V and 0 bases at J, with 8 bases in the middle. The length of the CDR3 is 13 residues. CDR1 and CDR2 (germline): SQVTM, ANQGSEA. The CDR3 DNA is TGCAGCGTTGTTCGAGGGAGCACAGATACGCAGTATTTT. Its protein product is CSVVRGSTDTQYF.

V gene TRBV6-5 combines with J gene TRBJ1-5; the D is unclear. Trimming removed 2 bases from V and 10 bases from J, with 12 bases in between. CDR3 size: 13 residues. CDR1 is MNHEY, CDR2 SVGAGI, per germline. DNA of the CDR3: TGTGCCAGCAGTTACAGGACGGGATCACCCCAGCATTTT. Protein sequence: CASSYRTGSPQHF.

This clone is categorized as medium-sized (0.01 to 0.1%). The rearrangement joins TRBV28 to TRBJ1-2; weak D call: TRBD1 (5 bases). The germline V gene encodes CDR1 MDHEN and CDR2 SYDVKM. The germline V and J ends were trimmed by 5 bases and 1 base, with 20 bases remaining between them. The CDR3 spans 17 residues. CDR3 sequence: CASSTSWDWDGNYGYTF. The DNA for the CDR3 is TGTGCCAGCAGTACCTCATGGGACTGGGACGGTAACTATGGCTACACCTTC.

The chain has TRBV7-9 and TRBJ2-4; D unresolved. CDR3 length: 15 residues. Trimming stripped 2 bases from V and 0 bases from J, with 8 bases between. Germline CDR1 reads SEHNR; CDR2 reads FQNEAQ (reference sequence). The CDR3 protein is CASSLPGLAKNIQYF. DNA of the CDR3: TGTGCCAGCAGCTTACCGGGTCTAGCCAAAAACATTCAGTACTTC.

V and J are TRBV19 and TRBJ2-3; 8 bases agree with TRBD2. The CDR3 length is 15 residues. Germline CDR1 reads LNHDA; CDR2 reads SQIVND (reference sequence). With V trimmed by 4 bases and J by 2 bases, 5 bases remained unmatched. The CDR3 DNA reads TGTGCCAGTAGTAACGGAGCGGGAGACACAGATACGCAGTATTTT. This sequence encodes CASSNGAGDTDTQYF.

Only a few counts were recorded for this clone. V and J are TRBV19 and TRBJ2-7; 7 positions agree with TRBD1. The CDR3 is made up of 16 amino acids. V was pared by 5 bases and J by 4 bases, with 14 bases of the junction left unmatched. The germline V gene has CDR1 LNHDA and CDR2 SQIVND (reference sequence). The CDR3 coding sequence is TGTGCCAGTAGTCCCAGGGAAGGGGGCGGTTTTTACGAGCAGTACTTC. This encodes CASSPREGGGFYEQYF.

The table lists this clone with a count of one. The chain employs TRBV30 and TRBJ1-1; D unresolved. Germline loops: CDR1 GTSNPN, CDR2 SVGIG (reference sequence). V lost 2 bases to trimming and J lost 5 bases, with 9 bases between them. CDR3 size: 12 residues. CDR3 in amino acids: CAWSPFETEAFF. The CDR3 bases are TGTGCCTGGAGTCCCTTCGAGACTGAAGCTTTCTTT.

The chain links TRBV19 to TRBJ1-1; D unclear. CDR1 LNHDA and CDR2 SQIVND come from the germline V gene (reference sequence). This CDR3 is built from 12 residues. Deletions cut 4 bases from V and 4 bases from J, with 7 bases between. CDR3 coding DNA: TGTGCCAGTAGTACCTCAGTCACTGAAGCTTTCTTT. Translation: CASSTSVTEAFF. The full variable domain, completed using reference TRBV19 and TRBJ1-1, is DGGITQSPKYLFRKEGQNVTLSCEQNLNHDAMYWYRQDPGQGLRLIYYSQIVNDFQKGDIAEGYSVSREKKESFPLTVTSAQKNPTAFYLCASSTSVTEAFFGQGTRLTVV.

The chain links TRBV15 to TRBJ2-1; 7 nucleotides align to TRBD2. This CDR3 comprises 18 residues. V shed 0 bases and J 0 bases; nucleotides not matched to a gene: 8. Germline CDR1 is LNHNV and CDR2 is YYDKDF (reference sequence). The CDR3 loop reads CATSREGLAVYSYNEQFF. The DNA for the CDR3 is TGTGCCACCAGCAGAGAAGGGCTAGCGGTTTACTCCTACAATGAGCAGTTCTTC.

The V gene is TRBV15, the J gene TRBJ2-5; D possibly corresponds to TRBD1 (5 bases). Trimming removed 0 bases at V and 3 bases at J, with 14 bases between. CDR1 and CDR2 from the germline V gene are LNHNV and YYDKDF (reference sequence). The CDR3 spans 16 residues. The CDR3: CATSRDLRGMEETQYF. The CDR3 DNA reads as TGTGCCACCAGCAGAGATCTTAGGGGAATGGAAGAGACCCAGTACTTC.